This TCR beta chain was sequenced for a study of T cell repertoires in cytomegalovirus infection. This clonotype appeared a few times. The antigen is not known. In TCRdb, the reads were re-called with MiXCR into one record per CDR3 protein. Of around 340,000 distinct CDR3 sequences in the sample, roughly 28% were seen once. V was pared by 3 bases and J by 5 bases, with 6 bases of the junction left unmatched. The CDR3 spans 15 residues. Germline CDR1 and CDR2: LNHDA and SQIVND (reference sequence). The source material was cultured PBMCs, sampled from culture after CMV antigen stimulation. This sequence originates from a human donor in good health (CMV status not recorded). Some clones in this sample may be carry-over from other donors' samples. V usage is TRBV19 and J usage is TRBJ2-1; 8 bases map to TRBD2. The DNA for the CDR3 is TGTGCCAGTAGTATTGGCGGGAGGCCCAACAATGAGCAGTTCTTC. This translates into CASSIGGRPNNEQFF. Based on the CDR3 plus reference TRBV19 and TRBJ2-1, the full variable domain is DGGITQSPKYLFRKEGQNVTLSCEQNLNHDAMYWYRQDPGQGLRLIYYSQIVNDFQKGDIAEGYSVSREKKESFPLTVTSAQKNPTAFYLCASSIGGRPNNEQFFGPGTRLTVL.